The 2 T cell receptor beta chains below were found in one sample sequenced in a study of technical replicates of blood from a few donors (dated 2017 in TCRdb). Library preparation employed the immunoSEQ multiplex PCR assay. Held by TCRdb, this immuneACCESS table contains in-frame sequences only and omits some clones. Under half of the omission traces to an unresolved V gene where checked; the cause of the rest is unknown. This sample holds around 63,000 clones; 85% to 95% were observed only once. About 4.6% of the sample comes from the top ten. Sequencing input: PBMCs. All receptors derive from a human donor in good health. Some clones in this sample may be carry-over from other donors' samples.

This sequence joins TRBV4-1 and TRBJ2-3; D gene ambiguous. Germline lookup yields CDR1 MGHRA and CDR2 YSYEKL. V was trimmed by 6 bases and J by 0 bases, leaving 10 bases between them. The CDR3 is 14 amino acids. This chain's CDR3 is CASRVSDSTDTQYF. DNA for the CDR3: TGCGCCAGCAGGGTGAGCGATAGCACAGATACGCAGTATTTT.

V is TRBV2 and J is TRBJ2-7; D may be TRBD2 (6 bases). The ends were cut back, 3 bases at V and 0 bases at J, with 9 bases in the middle. In germline, CDR1 is SNHLY, CDR2 FYNNEI. This CDR3 region has 14 residues. The CDR3 protein is CASSEGSGSYEQYF. The CDR3 DNA follows: TGTGCCAGCAGTGAGGGTAGCGGCTCCTACGAGCAGTACTTC.